The present T cell receptor (beta chain) was sequenced within a study of blood T cell repertoires in COVID-19. Whole-study context: Material from acute and convalescent COVID-19 was sourced from the United States, Italy and Spain. The cDNA or gDNA used as material had been derived from T cells, B-cell-depleted T cells, or PBMCs.

The CDR3 loop spans 15 amino acids. Germline values: CDR1 SNHLY, CDR2 FYNNEI. V shed 5 bases and J 2 bases; nucleotides not matched to a gene: 6. Recruitment covered 25 or so US areas and drew participants whose ages spanned about 18 to 100 years. Original processing methods: For nucleated cells, counts were estimated from reference gene primer amplification. Generated by immunoSEQ multiplex PCR, the TCRdb table keeps only in-frame clones and is missing some. That table supplies the V and J calls and clone size; D and trimming were determined from the DNA. The table shows 200,000 to 250,000 clones, with 90% occurring only once.

The J gene is TRBJ1-2, the V gene TRBV2, with TRBD1 matching 9 bases. The sequence came from a man between 25 and 39 years old who had been exposed to COVID-19. Sample: PBMCs or T cells enriched from blood (not recorded which). CDR3 loop: CASSRGDRVNYGYTF. CDR3 in DNA: TGTGCCAGCAGTCGAGGGGACAGGGTAAACTATGGCTACACCTTC.